What follows is one T cell receptor (beta chain) and its context. These data are taken from a study of blood T cell repertoires in COVID-19. Germline assignment: CDR1 SGHRS and CDR2 YFSETQ. Trimming at V came to 4 bases and at J to 2 bases, leaving 4 bases not matched to a gene. The CDR3 sequence is 14 residues long. Produced via immunoSEQ multiplex PCR; TCRdb's table is partial and in-frame only. The sample consists of 150,000 to 200,000 clones, approximately 85% of them appearing once. The TCR originated in a man between 60 and 75 years old with acute or convalescent COVID-19. V gene TRBV5-1 combines with J gene TRBJ2-3, with TRBD2 matching 7 bases. Input material: peripheral blood. CDR3 sequence (DNA): TGCGCCAGCAGCCGGGAGGAGAACACAGATACGCAGTATTTT. Its protein product is CASSREENTDTQYF.